This record looks at one T cell receptor (beta chain) sequence and its context. Its antigen remains unknown. There are 14 residues in the CDR3. The junction had 8 bases not matched to a gene; V was cut back by 4 bases and J by 10 bases. The V gene's germline CDR1 is LGHDT and CDR2 YNNKEL (reference sequence). The study recruited healthy Caucasian donors from Russia who were aged about 6 to 90. The data derive from a study of blood T cells in healthy people across ages. General study results and limits: Comparison with aged donors showed that long-lived donors had more naive CD4+ cells and higher diversity.

With a J-beta primer mix and a sample-barcoded 5' primer, a second PCR ran roughly 6 to 11 cycles. Every cDNA molecule bore a tag from a template-switch adaptor containing 12 random nucleotides. Each CDR3 protein gets one entry after TCRdb re-called the 5' RACE reads with MiXCR. The repertoire has around 800,000 distinct CDR3 sequences, 40% to 65% of them found once; the top ten carry about 42%. This receptor was taken from an older man in good health. The V and J genes are TRBV3-1 and TRBJ1-4; TRBD1 agrees at 8 bases. Sequenced sample: blood. The CDR3 reads CASSPTGAHGKLFF. Written as DNA, the CDR3 is TGTGCCAGCAGCCCGACAGGGGCGCATGGAAAACTGTTTTTT. Full variable domain (outside the CDR3, taken from reference TRBV3-1 and TRBJ1-4): DTAVSQTPKYLVTQMGNDKSIKCEQNLGHDTMYWYKQDSKKFLKIMFSYNNKELIINETVPNRFSPKSPDKAHLNLHINSLELGDSAVYFCASSPTGAHGKLFFGSGTQLSVL.